This T cell receptor beta chain was captured by sequencing in a study of OX40 agonist ivuxolimab in advanced cancers. Measured with immunoSEQ multiplex PCR; TCRdb has only the in-frame clones, and not every one. The data contain tens of thousands of clones, about 87% of them singletons. The study's findings and limits: It was not determined which antigens were specifically recognized by the peripheral T cells that had undergone clonal expansion. Relative to CD4+, CD8+ T cells held more expanded clones on average.

Blood sampling was done at baseline, cycle 4 day 1, and cycle 7 day 1. Note on this clone: Its cognate antigen is unknown.

The sequencing here drew on CD4+ or CD8+ T cells sorted from blood, taken in a trial of the OX40 agonist ivuxolimab. This receptor was taken from an adult with an advanced solid tumor such as melanoma, head and neck, liver or kidney cancer.

CDR3 sequence reads: CASSHRRGWETEAFF. The DNA for the CDR3 is TGTGCCAGCAGCCACCGAAGGGGCTGGGAGACTGAAGCTTTCTTT. The chain is built from TRBV14 and TRBJ1-1; possible D gene TRBD1, 5 bases. CDR1 SGHDN and CDR2 FVKESK come from the germline V gene. Between the trimmed V and J ends, which lost 3 bases and 5 bases, there was a span of 16 bases. CDR3 length: 15 amino acids.